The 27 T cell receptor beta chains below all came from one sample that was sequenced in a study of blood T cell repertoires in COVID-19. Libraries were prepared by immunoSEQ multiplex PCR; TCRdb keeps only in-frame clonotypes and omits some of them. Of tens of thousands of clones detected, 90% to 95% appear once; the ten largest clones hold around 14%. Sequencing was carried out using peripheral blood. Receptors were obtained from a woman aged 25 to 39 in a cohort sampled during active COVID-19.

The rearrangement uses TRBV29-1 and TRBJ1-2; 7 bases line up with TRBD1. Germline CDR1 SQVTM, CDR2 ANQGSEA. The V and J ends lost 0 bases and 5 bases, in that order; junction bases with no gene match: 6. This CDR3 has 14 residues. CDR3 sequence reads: CSVEDRQGLYGYTF. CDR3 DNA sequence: TGCAGCGTTGAAGATCGACAGGGCCTATATGGCTACACCTTC.

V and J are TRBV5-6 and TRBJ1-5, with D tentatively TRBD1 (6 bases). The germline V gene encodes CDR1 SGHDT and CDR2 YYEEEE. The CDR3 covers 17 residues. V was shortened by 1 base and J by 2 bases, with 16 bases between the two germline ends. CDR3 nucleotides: TGTGCCAGCAGCTTGTGGGGGCGGGTGGGCGGCAATCAGCCCCAGCATTTT. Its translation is CASSLWGRVGGNQPQHF.

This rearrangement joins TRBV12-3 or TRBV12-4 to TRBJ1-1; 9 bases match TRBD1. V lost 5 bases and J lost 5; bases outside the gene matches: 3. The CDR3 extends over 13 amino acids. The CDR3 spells CASSPGTGTEAFF. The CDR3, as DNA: TGTGCCAGCAGTCCAGGGACAGGGACTGAAGCTTTCTTT.

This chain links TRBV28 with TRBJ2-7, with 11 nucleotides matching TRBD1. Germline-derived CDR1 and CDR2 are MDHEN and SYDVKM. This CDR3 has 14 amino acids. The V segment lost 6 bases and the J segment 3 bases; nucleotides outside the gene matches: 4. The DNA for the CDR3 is TGTGCCAGCAGCTGGACAGGGGGCGACTACGAGCAGTACTTC. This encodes CASSWTGGDYEQYF. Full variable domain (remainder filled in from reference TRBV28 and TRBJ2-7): DVKVTQSSRYLVKRTGEKVFLECVQDMDHENMFWYRQDPGLGLRLIYFSYDVKMKEKGDIPEGYSVSREKKERFSLILESASTNQTSMYLCASSWTGGDYEQYFGPGTRLTVT.

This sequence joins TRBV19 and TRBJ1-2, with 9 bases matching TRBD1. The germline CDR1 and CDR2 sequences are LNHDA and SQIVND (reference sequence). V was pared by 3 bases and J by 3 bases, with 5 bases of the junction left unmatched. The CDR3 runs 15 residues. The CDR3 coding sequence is TGTGCCAGTAGTATGCCGGGACAGGGAGACTATGGCTACACCTTC. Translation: CASSMPGQGDYGYTF.

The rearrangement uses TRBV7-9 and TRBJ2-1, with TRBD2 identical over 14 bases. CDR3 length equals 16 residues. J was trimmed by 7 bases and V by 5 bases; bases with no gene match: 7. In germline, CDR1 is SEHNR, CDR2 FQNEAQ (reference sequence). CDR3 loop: CASSPKGLAGENEQFF. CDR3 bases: TGTGCCAGCAGCCCCAAGGGACTAGCGGGAGAGAATGAGCAGTTCTTC. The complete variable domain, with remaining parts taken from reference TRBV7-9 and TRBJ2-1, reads DTGVSQNPRHKITKRGQNVTFRCDPISEHNRLYWYRQTLGQGPEFLTYFQNEAQLEKSRLLSDRFSAERPKGSFSTLEIQRTEQGDSAMYLCASSPKGLAGENEQFFGPGTRLTVL.

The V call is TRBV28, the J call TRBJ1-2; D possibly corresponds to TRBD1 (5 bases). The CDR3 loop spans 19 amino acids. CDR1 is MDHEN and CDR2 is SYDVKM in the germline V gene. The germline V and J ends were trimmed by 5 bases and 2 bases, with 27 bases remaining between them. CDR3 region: CASSPVLGAGETTNYGYTF. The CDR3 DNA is TGTGCCAGCAGTCCCGTTTTAGGGGCAGGAGAAACGACAAACTATGGCTACACCTTC.

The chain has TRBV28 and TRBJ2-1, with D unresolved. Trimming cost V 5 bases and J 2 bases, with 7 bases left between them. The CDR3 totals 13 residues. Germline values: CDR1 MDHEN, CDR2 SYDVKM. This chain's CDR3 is CASSLSPYNEQFF. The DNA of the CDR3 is TGTGCCAGCAGTCTAAGTCCCTACAATGAGCAGTTCTTC. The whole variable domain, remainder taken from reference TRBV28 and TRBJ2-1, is DVKVTQSSRYLVKRTGEKVFLECVQDMDHENMFWYRQDPGLGLRLIYFSYDVKMKEKGDIPEGYSVSREKKERFSLILESASTNQTSMYLCASSLSPYNEQFFGPGTRLTVL.

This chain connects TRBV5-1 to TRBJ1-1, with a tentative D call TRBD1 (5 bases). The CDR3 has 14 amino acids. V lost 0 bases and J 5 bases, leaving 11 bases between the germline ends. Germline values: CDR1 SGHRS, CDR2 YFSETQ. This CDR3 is CASSLGVGQTEAFF. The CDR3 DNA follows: TGCGCCAGCAGCTTGGGAGTGGGGCAGACTGAAGCTTTCTTT. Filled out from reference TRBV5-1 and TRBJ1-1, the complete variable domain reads KAGVTQTPRYLIKTRGQQVTLSCSPISGHRSVSWYQQTPGQGLQFLFEYFSETQRNKGNFPGRFSGRQFSNSRSEMNVSTLELGDSALYLCASSLGVGQTEAFFGQGTRLTVV.

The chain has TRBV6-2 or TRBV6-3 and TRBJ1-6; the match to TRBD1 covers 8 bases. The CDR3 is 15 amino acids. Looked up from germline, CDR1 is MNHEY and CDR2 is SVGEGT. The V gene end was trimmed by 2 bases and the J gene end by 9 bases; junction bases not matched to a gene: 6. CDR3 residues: CASSYRQGASSPLHF. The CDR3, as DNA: TGTGCCAGCAGTTACAGGCAGGGGGCCAGTTCACCCCTCCACTTT.

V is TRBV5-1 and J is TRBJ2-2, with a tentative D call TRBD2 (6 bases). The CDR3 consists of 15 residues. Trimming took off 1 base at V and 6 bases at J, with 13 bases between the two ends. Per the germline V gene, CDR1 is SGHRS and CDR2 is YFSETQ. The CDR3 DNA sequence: TGCGCCAGCAGCTTGTATGCGGGGTCCCCCGGGGAGCTGTTTTTT. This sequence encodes CASSLYAGSPGELFF.

Written as DNA, the CDR3 is TGTGCCAGCAGCTTGTCCTCCAGGGTAATGGCCGGGGAGCTGTTTTTT. This codes for CASSLSSRVMAGELFF. This chain joins TRBV5-4 and TRBJ2-2; maybe TRBD1 (5 bases). CDR3 length: 16 residues. V was pared by 1 base and J by 6 bases, with 16 bases between. Germline lookup yields CDR1 SGHNT and CDR2 YYREEE (reference sequence).

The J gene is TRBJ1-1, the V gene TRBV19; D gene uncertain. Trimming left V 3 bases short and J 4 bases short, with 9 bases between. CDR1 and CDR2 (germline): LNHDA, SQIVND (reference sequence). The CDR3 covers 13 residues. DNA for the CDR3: TGTGCCAGTAGTATCCCCCCGTCCACTGAAGCTTTCTTT. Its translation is CASSIPPSTEAFF.

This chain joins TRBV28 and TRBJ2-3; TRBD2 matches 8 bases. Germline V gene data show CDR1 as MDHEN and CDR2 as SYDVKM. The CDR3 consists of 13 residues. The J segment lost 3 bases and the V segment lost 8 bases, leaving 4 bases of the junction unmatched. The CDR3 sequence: CASSRGGTDTQYF. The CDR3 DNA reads TGTGCCAGCTCCCGGGGGGGAACAGATACGCAGTATTTT.

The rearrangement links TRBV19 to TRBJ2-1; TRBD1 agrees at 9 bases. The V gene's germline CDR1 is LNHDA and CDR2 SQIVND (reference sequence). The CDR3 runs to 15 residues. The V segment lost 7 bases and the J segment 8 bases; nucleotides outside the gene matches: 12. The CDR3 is CASKTDRGENDEQFF. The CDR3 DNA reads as TGTGCCAGTAAAACCGACAGGGGGGAGAATGATGAGCAGTTCTTC.

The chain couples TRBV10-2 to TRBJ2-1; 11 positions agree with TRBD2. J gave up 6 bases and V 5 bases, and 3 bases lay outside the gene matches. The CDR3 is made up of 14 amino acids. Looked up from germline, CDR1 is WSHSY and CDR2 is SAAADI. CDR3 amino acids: CASSHGTSGNEQFF. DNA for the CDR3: TGCGCCAGCAGTCATGGGACTAGCGGCAATGAGCAGTTCTTC.

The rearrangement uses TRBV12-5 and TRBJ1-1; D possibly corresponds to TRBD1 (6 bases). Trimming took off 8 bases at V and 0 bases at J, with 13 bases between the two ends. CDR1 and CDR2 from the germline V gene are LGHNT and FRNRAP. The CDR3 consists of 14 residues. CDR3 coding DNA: TGTGCTAGTAGGGGGTGGGTAATGAACACTGAAGCTTTCTTT. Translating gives CASRGWVMNTEAFF.

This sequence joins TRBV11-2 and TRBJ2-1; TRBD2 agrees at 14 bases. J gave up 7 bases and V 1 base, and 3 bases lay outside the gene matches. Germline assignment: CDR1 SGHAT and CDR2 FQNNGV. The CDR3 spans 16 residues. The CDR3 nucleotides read TGTGCCAGCAGCTTAGGACTAGCGGGAGGGGGGAATGAGCAGTTCTTC. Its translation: CASSLGLAGGGNEQFF.

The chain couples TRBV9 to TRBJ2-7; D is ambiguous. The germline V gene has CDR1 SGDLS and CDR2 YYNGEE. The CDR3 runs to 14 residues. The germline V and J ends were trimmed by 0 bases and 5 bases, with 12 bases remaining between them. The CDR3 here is CASSVATSPHEQYF. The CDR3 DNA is TGTGCCAGCAGCGTAGCTACCTCTCCCCACGAGCAGTACTTC.

CDR3: CASSVAGGPYNEQFF. The CDR3 DNA sequence: TGTGCCAGCAGCGTAGCGGGAGGGCCCTACAATGAGCAGTTCTTC. This rearrangement joins TRBV9 to TRBJ2-1; 8 bases line up with TRBD2. J was trimmed by 2 bases and V by 0 bases; bases with no gene match: 1. CDR1 is SGDLS and CDR2 is YYNGEE in the germline V gene. The CDR3 spans 15 residues.

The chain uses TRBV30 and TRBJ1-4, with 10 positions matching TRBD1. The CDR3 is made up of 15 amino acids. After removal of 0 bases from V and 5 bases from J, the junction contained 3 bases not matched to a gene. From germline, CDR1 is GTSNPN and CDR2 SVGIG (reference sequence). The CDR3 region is CAWSVRGQGNEKLFF. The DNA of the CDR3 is TGTGCCTGGAGTGTAAGGGGACAGGGGAATGAAAAACTGTTTTTT. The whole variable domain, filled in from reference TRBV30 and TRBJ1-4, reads SQTIHQWPATLVQPVGSPLSLECTVEGTSNPNLYWYRQAAGRGLQLLFYSVGIGQISSEVPQNLSASRPQDRQFILSSKKLLLSDSGFYLCAWSVRGQGNEKLFFGSGTQLSVL.

The CDR3 is CASSPRTSGSGAYNEQFF. The CDR3 bases are TGTGCCAGCTCCCCGCGGACTAGCGGGAGCGGGGCCTACAATGAGCAGTTCTTC. The chain uses TRBV18 and TRBJ2-1, with TRBD2 matching 13 bases. With V trimmed by 6 bases and J by 2 bases, 10 bases remained unmatched. CDR1 and CDR2 from the germline V gene are KGHSH and LQKENI. The length of the CDR3 is 18 residues.

CDR3 region: CSAVGGRVSEQYF. CDR3 DNA: TGCAGCGCCGTGGGCGGGAGGGTAAGCGAGCAGTACTTC. This chain connects TRBV29-1 to TRBJ2-7; 9 bases agree with TRBD2. The CDR3 length is 13 residues. Germline assignment: CDR1 SQVTM and CDR2 ANQGSEA. V shed 7 bases and J 6 bases; nucleotides not matched to a gene: 10.

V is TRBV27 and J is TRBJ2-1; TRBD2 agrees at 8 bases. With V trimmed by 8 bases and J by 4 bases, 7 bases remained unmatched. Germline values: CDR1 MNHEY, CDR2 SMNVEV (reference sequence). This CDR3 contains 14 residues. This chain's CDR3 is CASRERGTYNEQFF. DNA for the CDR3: TGTGCCAGCCGGGAGCGGGGGACTTACAATGAGCAGTTCTTC.

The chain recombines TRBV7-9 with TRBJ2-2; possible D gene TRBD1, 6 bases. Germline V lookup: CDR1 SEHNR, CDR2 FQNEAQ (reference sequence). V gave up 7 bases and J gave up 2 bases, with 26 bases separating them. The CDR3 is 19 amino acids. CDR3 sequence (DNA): TGTGCCAGCACTTACGCCACTAAGACCGGGACAAGTAACACCGGGGAGCTGTTTTTT. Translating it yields CASTYATKTGTSNTGELFF.

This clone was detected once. DNA of the CDR3: TGTGCCAGCAGCTTGGCGGGGGGCCTGGGTACCGGGGAGCTGTTTTTT. This encodes CASSLAGGLGTGELFF. The chain employs TRBV5-5 and TRBJ2-2; maybe TRBD2 (7 bases). The V and J ends lost 0 bases and 5 bases respectively, with 14 bases between them. CDR3 length: 16 amino acids. Germline V gene data show CDR1 as SGHKS and CDR2 as YYEKEE (reference sequence).

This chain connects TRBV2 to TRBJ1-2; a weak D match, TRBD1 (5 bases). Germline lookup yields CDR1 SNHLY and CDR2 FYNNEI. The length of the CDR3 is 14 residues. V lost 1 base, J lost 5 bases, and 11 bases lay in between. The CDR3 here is CASSEEGQPYGYTF. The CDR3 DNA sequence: TGTGCCAGCAGTGAAGAGGGGCAGCCGTATGGCTACACCTTC.